This TCR beta chain is from a study of T cells after yellow fever vaccination. The 5'RACE template-switching step produced TCR cDNA and added a universal primer site and UMIs. TCRdb called the 5' RACE reads again in MiXCR, with one record for every CDR3 protein. The sample shows about 160,000 distinct CDR3 sequences, 6% to 7.5% of them seen only once. Germline values: CDR1 SGDLS, CDR2 YYNGEE. Trimming pared 4 bases from V and 10 bases from J, leaving 26 bases between. The CDR3 is made up of 16 amino acids. This clonotype was counted many times. Its antigen remains unknown. Broader study findings: Subsequent booster samples again held most clones from primary vaccination (96% CD4, about 85% CD8). The study noted that FACS-sorted repertoires could contain abundant clonotypes contaminating from the bulk population.

The V call is TRBV9, the J call TRBJ2-5; a weak D match, TRBD2 (6 bases). Material: CD4+ T cells sorted from PBMCs, obtained 5 days after the first yellow fever vaccination. The sequence came from a man younger than 35 who received the YFV17D yellow fever vaccine. The CDR3 reads CASSPSLAGPSDIQYF. CDR3 nucleotide sequence: TGTGCCAGCAGCCCCTCACTTGCGGGGCCCTCGGATATCCAGTACTTC.